The source of this T cell receptor beta chain is a study of early T cells in non-severe SARS-CoV-2 infection. TCRdb recomputed calls from the 5' RACE reads with MiXCR, one row per CDR3 protein. The sample has approximately 30,000 distinct CDR3 sequences, 5% to 6.5% seen once. Germline-derived CDR1 and CDR2 are SGHVS and FNYEAQ. This CDR3 contains 12 residues. Deletions cut 2 bases from V and 7 bases from J, with 8 bases between. The chain combines TRBV7-6 with TRBJ2-5; D perhaps matches TRBD1 (5 bases). The specimen was whole blood. The source is an adult who was a healthcare worker with PCR-confirmed SARS-CoV-2 infection or an uninfected control (not recorded which). CDR3 coding DNA: TGTGCCAGCAGCTTAACCACAGGGACCCAGTACTTC. Translation: CASSLTTGTQYF.